These 22 T cell receptor beta chains were sequenced from one sample in a study of shared clonotypes between healthy human individuals. Assay used: immunoSEQ multiplex PCR; TCRdb lists only in-frame clones, some missing. The repertoire has around 560,000 clones, around 96% of them found once; the top ten carry about 0.11%. CD45RO-negative, CCR7-selected cells formed the naive CD8 fraction, which excluded terminally differentiated effector memory CD45RA+ cells. Source material: naive CD8+ T cells sorted from blood. These receptors were obtained from a woman in her 30s in good health.

V is TRBV5-6 and J is TRBJ2-5, with D uncertain. In germline, CDR1 is SGHDT, CDR2 YYEEEE. The CDR3 is 14 amino acids. The V end lost 1 base, the J end lost 1 base, and 8 bases lay between the germline ends. CDR3 sequence reads: CASSLLGSQETQYF. DNA of the CDR3: TGTGCCAGCAGCTTGCTCGGCAGCCAAGAGACCCAGTACTTC.

The chain carries TRBV6-1 and TRBJ2-7, with 9 bases lining up with TRBD1. This CDR3 spans 17 amino acids. J was trimmed by 2 bases and V by 3 bases; bases with no gene match: 11. The germline CDR1 and CDR2 sequences are MNHNS and SASEGT. For the CDR3, the DNA is TGTGCCAGCAGTGACCTTTCCGGGACAGGGAACACCTACGAGCAGTACTTC. It encodes CASSDLSGTGNTYEQYF.

The rearrangement uses TRBV7-6 and TRBJ2-3; weak D call: TRBD1 (5 bases). Germline assignment: CDR1 SGHVS and CDR2 FNYEAQ. With 0 bases removed from V and 2 bases from J, the gap between germline ends came to 15 bases. The CDR3 consists of 17 residues. The CDR3 reads CASSLAGGRVITDTQYF. The CDR3, as DNA: TGTGCCAGCAGCTTAGCGGGCGGCAGGGTAATCACAGATACGCAGTATTTT.

This rearrangement joins TRBV13 to TRBJ2-3; 11 positions match TRBD2. Losses at the gene ends were 2 bases for V and 4 bases for J; bases not matched to a gene: 2. The CDR3 contains 15 residues. Germline-derived CDR1 and CDR2 are PRHDT and FYEKMQ (reference sequence). CDR3 in amino acids: CASSLSLAGADTQYF. In nucleotides, the CDR3 is TGTGCCAGCAGCTTATCACTAGCGGGAGCAGATACGCAGTATTTT.

The chain carries TRBV19 and TRBJ1-1, with TRBD1 as a possible D gene (6 bases). The CDR3 is made up of 14 amino acids. The germline gives CDR1 LNHDA, CDR2 SQIVND (reference sequence). V was trimmed by 10 bases and J by 4 bases, leaving 19 bases between them. The CDR3 nucleotides read TGTGCCACCTCGGTCCGGGGGGCTCGCACTGAAGCTTTCTTT. It translates to CATSVRGARTEAFF.

The rearrangement uses TRBV25-1 and TRBJ2-7, with 9 bases aligning to TRBD1. CDR1 MGHDK and CDR2 SYGVNS come from the germline V gene. The CDR3 is made up of 16 amino acids. V lost 1 base to trimming and J lost 3 bases; unmatched junction nucleotides: 7. The CDR3 sequence is CASSELGGQGGYEQYF. CDR3 nucleotide sequence: TGTGCCAGCAGTGAATTGGGGGGACAGGGAGGCTACGAGCAGTACTTC.

This clone has a single count. The chain is built from TRBV7-9 and TRBJ2-7; no firm D call. The germline V and J ends were trimmed by 5 bases and 2 bases, with 7 bases remaining between them. Germline CDR1 is SEHNR and CDR2 is FQNEAQ (reference sequence). There are 12 residues in the CDR3. The CDR3 DNA reads TGTGCCAGCAGCGCAGTGGCCTACGAGCAGTACTTC. Translating it yields CASSAVAYEQYF.

V gene TRBV28 combines with J gene TRBJ1-1; perhaps TRBD1 as D (6 bases). The CDR3 loop spans 13 amino acids. With 7 bases removed from V and 5 bases from J, the gap between germline ends came to 14 bases. Germline V gene lookup returns CDR1 MDHEN and CDR2 SYDVKM. CDR3 residues: CASTRGIGTEAFF. CDR3 in DNA: TGTGCCAGCACAAGGGGGATTGGGACTGAAGCTTTCTTT.

The chain joins TRBV27 to TRBJ1-2; 8 nucleotides match TRBD1. V dropped 1 base and J dropped 8; count of bases not matched to a gene: 9. This CDR3 is built from 15 residues. CDR1 MNHEY and CDR2 SMNVEV come from the germline V gene (reference sequence). This CDR3 is CASSLWGTGRQGYTF. CDR3 sequence (DNA): TGTGCCAGCAGTTTATGGGGGACAGGCCGACAGGGCTACACCTTC.

The rearrangement links TRBV19 to TRBJ1-2; the match to TRBD1 covers 9 bases. This CDR3 is 13 amino acids long. Trimming cost V 9 bases and J 3 bases; bases outside gene matches: 5. CDR1 LNHDA and CDR2 SQIVND come from the germline V gene (reference sequence). This CDR3 is CASGQGTYYGYTF. The CDR3 region has the DNA TGTGCCAGCGGACAGGGGACATACTATGGCTACACCTTC.

The rearrangement links TRBV21-1 to TRBJ2-7; TRBD1 is taken as the D call from the table, unchecked against the DNA. TRBV21-1 is a known pseudogene. The CDR3 has 14 amino acids. The CDR3 spells CASSTGQGRIEQYF. In DNA, the CDR3 is TGTGCCAGCAGCACCGGACAGGGTCGAATCGAGCAGTACTTC.

V is TRBV10-3 and J is TRBJ2-1, with 9 bases matching TRBD1. Germline trimming cut 6 bases from V and 1 base from J; bases unmatched to any gene: 7. Per the germline V gene, CDR1 is ENHRY and CDR2 is SYGVKD. The CDR3 length is 16 residues. CDR3 region: CAIRNPGQGSYNEQFF. The CDR3 DNA reads as TGTGCCATCAGGAACCCGGGACAGGGATCCTACAATGAGCAGTTCTTC.

V gene TRBV5-6 combines with J gene TRBJ2-7; D perhaps matches TRBD2 (6 bases). V lost 4 bases to trimming and J lost 4 bases, with 21 bases between them. Germline CDR1 reads SGHDT; CDR2 reads YYEEEE. The CDR3 has 16 residues. CDR3: CASSIPGAGALYEQYF. In nucleotides, the CDR3 is TGTGCCAGCAGCATCCCGGGAGCCGGAGCCCTTTACGAGCAGTACTTC.

In regard to this clone: This sample also contains other DNA sequences that code for the same CDR3. The V gene is TRBV11-2, the J gene TRBJ2-5; D unresolved. TRBJ2-7 matches the DNA end more closely, so the J call is doubtful. The CDR3 has 13 residues. Germline values: CDR1 SGHAT, CDR2 FQNNGV. The CDR3 nucleotides read TGTGCCAGCAGCTTAGGGCTAGTCTACGAGCAGTACTTC. Protein sequence: CASSLGLVYEQYF.

The CDR3 region has the DNA TGCAGCGCCAGCCATAACACTGAAGCTTTCTTT. It specifies CSASHNTEAFF. The rearrangement uses TRBV29-1 and TRBJ1-1; D remains unclear. Germline lookup yields CDR1 SQVTM and CDR2 ANQGSEA. The CDR3 has 11 amino acids. The V gene lost 7 bases and the J gene lost 2 bases, with 8 bases spanning the gap.

The rearrangement links TRBV2 to TRBJ1-1; D ambiguous. The CDR3 totals 14 residues. Trimming left V 2 bases short and J 0 bases short, with 7 bases between. Germline V lookup: CDR1 SNHLY, CDR2 FYNNEI. The CDR3 bases are TGTGCCAGCAGTGAAAACAGTATGAACACTGAAGCTTTCTTT. It yields the protein CASSENSMNTEAFF.

V gene TRBV27 combines with J gene TRBJ2-7; 8 bases are shared with TRBD1. The junction had 5 bases not matched to a gene; V was cut back by 4 bases and J by 3 bases. Germline V CDR1 and CDR2: MNHEY, SMNVEV (reference sequence). The CDR3 totals 14 residues. CDR3 nucleotide sequence: TGTGCCAGCAGTTGGACAGGGAGTTTCTACGAGCAGTACTTC. Its translation is CASSWTGSFYEQYF.

The chain links TRBV28 to TRBJ1-5; 8 nucleotides agree with TRBD1. CDR1 is MDHEN, CDR2 SYDVKM, per germline. The CDR3 is 15 amino acids. The V and J ends lost 6 bases and 1 base, in that order; junction bases with no gene match: 5. CDR3 sequence: CASSKQGGSNQPQHF. The DNA of the CDR3 is TGTGCCAGCAGCAAACAGGGGGGGAGCAATCAGCCCCAGCATTTT.

The gene calls are TRBV5-6 and TRBJ1-1, with TRBD1 matching 7 bases. The J segment lost 11 bases and the V segment lost 0 bases, leaving 7 bases of the junction unmatched. Germline CDR1 and CDR2: SGHDT and YYEEEE. This CDR3 has 13 amino acids. CDR3 bases: TGTGCCAGCAGCTTGGAACGGACAGGCACGGCTTTCTTT. It codes for CASSLERTGTAFF. The full variable domain, with the rest looked up from reference TRBV5-6 and TRBJ1-1, is DAGVTQSPTHLIKTRGQQVTLRCSPKSGHDTVSWYQQALGQGPQFIFQYYEEEERQRGNFPDRFSGHQFPNYSSELNVNALLLGDSALYLCASSLERTGTAFFGQGTRLTVV.

The CDR3 loop reads CASSFILNTEAFF. The CDR3 bases are TGTGCCAGCAGTTTCATCTTGAACACTGAAGCTTTCTTT. This sequence joins TRBV28 and TRBJ1-1; D is uncertain. CDR1 and CDR2 from the germline V gene are MDHEN and SYDVKM. The V gene lost 3 bases and the J gene lost 0 bases, with 5 bases spanning the gap. The CDR3 length is 13 residues.

Worth noting for this clone: This CDR3 is also generated by other DNA sequences in the sample. This chain joins TRBV6-4 and TRBJ2-1, with D perhaps matching TRBD2 (6 bases). V dropped 0 bases and J dropped 9 bases, with 6 bases sitting between them. Germline CDR1 reads MRHNA; CDR2 reads SNTAGT. This CDR3 has 12 residues. CDR3 sequence: CASSDSGGEQFF. The CDR3, as DNA: TGTGCCAGCAGTGACTCGGGAGGTGAGCAGTTCTTC.

The chain carries TRBV7-9 and TRBJ2-1; D possibly uses TRBD1 or TRBD2 (5 bases each). CDR1 SEHNR and CDR2 FQNEAQ come from the germline V gene (reference sequence). This CDR3 contains 13 residues. Trimming shortened V by 5 bases and J by 5 bases, and 10 bases separated the two germline ends. The CDR3 loop reads CASSAGANNEQFF. The CDR3 DNA is TGTGCCAGCAGCGCCGGGGCCAACAATGAGCAGTTCTTC.